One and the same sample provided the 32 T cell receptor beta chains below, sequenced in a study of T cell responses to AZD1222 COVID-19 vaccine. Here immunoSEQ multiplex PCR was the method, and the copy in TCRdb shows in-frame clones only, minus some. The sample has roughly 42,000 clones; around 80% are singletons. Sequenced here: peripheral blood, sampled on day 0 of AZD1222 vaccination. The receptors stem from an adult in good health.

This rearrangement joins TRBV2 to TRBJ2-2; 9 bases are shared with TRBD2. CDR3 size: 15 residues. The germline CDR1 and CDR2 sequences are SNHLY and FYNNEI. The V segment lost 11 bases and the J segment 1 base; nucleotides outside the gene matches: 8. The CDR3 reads CASRELAGNTGELFF. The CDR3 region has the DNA TGTGCCTCTAGGGAACTAGCGGGGAACACCGGGGAGCTGTTTTTT.

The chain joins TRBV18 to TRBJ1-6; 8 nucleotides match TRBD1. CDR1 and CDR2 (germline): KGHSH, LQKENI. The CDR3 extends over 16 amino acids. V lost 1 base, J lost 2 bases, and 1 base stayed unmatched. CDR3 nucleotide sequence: TGTGCCAGCTCACCACAACAGGGGGCCTATAATTCACCCCTCCACTTT. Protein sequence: CASSPQQGAYNSPLHF.

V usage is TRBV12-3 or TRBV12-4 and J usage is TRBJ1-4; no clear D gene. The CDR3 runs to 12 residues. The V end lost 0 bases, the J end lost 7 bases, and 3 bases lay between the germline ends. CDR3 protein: CASSLASEKLFF. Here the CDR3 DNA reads TGTGCCAGCAGTTTAGCGAGTGAAAAACTGTTTTTT.

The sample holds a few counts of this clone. CDR3 amino acids: CSASRTDPNYGYTF. Here the CDR3 DNA reads TGCAGTGCTAGTCGGACAGACCCTAACTATGGCTACACCTTC. This chain links TRBV20-1 with TRBJ1-2, with D tentatively TRBD1 (6 bases). CDR1 and CDR2 from the germline V gene are DFQATT and SNEGSKA (reference sequence). This CDR3 spans 14 amino acids. Trimming took off 3 bases at V and 0 bases at J, with 11 bases between the two ends.

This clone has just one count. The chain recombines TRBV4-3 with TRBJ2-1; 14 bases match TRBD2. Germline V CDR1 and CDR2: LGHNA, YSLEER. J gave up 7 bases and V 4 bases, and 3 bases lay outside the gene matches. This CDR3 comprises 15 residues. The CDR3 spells CASSPTSGGANEQFF. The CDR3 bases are TGCGCCAGCAGCCCGACTAGCGGGGGGGCGAATGAGCAGTTCTTC.

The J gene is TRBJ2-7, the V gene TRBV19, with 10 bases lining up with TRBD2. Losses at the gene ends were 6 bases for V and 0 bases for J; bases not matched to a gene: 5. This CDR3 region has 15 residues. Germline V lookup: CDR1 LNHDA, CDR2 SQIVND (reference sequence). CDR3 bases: TGTGCCAGTAGCAAACTAGCGGGGAGCTCCTACGAGCAGTACTTC. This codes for CASSKLAGSSYEQYF.

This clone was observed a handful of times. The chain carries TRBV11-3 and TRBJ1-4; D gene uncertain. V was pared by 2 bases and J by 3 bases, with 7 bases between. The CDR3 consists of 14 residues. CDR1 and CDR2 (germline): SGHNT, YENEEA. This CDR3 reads CASSLFGSNEKLFF. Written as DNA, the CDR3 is TGTGCCAGCAGCTTATTCGGGTCTAATGAAAAACTGTTTTTT. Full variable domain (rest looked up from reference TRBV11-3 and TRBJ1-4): EAGVVQSPRYKIIEKKQPVAFWCNPISGHNTLYWYLQNLGQGPELLIRYENEEAVDDSQLPKDRFSAERLKGVDSTLKIQPAELGDSAVYLCASSLFGSNEKLFFGSGTQLSVL.

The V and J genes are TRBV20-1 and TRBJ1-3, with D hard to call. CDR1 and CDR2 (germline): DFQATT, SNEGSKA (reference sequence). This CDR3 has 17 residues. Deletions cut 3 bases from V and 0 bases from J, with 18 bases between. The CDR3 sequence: CSASRPRTPSSGNTIYF. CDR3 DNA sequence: TGCAGTGCTAGTCGTCCCAGGACGCCGAGCTCTGGAAACACCATATATTTT.

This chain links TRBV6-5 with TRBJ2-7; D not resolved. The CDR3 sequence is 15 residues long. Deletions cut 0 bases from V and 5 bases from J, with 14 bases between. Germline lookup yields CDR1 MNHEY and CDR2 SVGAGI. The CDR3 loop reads CASSYSVLRPHEQYF. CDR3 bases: TGTGCCAGCAGTTACTCGGTCCTACGCCCCCACGAGCAGTACTTC.

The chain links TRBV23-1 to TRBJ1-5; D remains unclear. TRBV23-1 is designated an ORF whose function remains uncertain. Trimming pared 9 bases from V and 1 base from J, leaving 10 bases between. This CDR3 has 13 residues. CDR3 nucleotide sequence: TGCGCCAGAGACCGACGGAGCAATCAGCCCCAGCATTTT. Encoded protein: CARDRRSNQPQHF.

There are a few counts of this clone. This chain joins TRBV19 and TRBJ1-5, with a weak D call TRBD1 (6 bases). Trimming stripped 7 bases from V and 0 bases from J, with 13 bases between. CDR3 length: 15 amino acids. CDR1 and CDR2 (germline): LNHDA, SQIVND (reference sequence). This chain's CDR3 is CASNYREYSNQPQHF. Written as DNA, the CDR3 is TGTGCCAGTAACTACAGGGAATATAGCAATCAGCCCCAGCATTTT.

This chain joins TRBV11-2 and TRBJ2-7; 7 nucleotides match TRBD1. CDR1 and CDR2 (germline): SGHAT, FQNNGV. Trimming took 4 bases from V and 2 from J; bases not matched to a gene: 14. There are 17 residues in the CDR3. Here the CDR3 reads CASSYSVGGQPPYEQYF. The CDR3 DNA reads TGTGCCAGCAGCTATAGCGTAGGGGGCCAGCCTCCCTACGAGCAGTACTTC.

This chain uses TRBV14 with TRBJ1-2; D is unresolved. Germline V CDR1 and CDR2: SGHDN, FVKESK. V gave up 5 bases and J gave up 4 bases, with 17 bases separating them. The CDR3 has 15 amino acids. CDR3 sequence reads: CASSNAGVRTYGYTF. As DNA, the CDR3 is TGTGCCAGCAGCAATGCCGGCGTGAGGACCTATGGCTACACCTTC.

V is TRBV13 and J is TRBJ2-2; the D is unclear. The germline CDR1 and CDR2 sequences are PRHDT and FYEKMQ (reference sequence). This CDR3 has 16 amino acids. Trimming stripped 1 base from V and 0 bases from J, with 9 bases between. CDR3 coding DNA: TGTGCCAGCAGCTTAGTGATGGGGTCGAACACCGGGGAGCTGTTTTTT. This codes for CASSLVMGSNTGELFF.

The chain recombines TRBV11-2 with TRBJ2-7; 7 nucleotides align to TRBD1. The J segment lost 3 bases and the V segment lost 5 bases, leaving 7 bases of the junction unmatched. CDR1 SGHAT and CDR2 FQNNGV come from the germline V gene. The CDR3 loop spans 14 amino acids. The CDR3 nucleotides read TGTGCCAGCAGCCGACAGGGACAAATCTACGAGCAGTACTTC. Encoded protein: CASSRQGQIYEQYF.

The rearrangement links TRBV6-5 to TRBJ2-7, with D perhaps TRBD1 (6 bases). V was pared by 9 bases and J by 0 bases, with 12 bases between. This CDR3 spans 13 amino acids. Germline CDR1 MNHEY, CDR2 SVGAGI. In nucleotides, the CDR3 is TGTGCCAGAACCGGGACAAACTCCTACGAGCAGTACTTC. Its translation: CARTGTNSYEQYF.

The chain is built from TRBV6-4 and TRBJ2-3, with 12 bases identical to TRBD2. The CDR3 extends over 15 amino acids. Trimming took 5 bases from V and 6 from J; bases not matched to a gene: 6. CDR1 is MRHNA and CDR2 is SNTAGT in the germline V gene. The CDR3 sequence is CASSKRTSGVDTQYF. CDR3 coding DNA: TGTGCCAGCAGTAAAAGGACTAGCGGGGTTGATACGCAGTATTTT.

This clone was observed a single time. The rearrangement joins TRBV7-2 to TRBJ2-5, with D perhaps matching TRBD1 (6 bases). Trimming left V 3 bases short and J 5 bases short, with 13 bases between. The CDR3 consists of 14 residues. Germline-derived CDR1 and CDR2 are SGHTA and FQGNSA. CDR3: CASSFAGAQETQYF. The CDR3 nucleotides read TGTGCCAGCAGCTTTGCAGGGGCACAGGAGACCCAGTACTTC.

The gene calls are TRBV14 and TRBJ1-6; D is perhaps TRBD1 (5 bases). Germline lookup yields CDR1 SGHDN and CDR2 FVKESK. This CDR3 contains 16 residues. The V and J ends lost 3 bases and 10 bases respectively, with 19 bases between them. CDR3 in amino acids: CASSQGGGQGYSPLHF. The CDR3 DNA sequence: TGTGCCAGCAGCCAGGGGGGAGGTCAGGGATACTCACCCCTCCACTTT.

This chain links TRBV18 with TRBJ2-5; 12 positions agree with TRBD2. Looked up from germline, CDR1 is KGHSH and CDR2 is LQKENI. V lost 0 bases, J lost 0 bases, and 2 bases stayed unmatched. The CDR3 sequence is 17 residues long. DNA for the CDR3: TGTGCCAGCTCACCACCCCGACTAGCGGGGGACCAAGAGACCCAGTACTTC. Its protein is CASSPPRLAGDQETQYF.

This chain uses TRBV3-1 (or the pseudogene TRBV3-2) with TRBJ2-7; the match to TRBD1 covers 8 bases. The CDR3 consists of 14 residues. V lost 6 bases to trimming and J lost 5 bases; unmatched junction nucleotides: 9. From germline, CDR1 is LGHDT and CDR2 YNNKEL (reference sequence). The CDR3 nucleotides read TGTGCCAGCAGGCCGACAGGGGAGGTCCACGAGCAGTACTTC. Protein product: CASRPTGEVHEQYF.

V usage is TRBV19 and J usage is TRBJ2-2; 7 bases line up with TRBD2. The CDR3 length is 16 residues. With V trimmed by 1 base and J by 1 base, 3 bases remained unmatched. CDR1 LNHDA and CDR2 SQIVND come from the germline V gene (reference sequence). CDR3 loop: CASSIVGGMNTGELFF. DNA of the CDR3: TGTGCCAGTAGTATAGTGGGAGGGATGAACACCGGGGAGCTGTTTTTT.

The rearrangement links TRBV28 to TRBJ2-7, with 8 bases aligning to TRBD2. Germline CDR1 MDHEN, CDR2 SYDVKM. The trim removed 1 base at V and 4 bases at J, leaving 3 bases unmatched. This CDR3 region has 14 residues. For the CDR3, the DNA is TGTGCCAGCAGTTTATCGGGACTAGAATACGAGCAGTACTTC. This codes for CASSLSGLEYEQYF. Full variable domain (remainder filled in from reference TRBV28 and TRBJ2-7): DVKVTQSSRYLVKRTGEKVFLECVQDMDHENMFWYRQDPGLGLRLIYFSYDVKMKEKGDIPEGYSVSREKKERFSLILESASTNQTSMYLCASSLSGLEYEQYFGPGTRLTVT.

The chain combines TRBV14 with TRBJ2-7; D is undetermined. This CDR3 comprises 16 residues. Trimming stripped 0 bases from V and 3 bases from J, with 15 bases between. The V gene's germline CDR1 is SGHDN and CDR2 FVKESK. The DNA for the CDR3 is TGTGCCAGCAGCCAAGATTACCCCAGACGGCACTACGAGCAGTACTTC. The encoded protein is CASSQDYPRRHYEQYF.

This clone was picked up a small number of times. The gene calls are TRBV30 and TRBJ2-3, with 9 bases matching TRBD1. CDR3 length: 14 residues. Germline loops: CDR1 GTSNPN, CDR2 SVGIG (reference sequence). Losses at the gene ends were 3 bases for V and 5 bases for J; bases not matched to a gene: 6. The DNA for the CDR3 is TGTGCCTGGAGAGAGACAGGGGGGGGAGATACGCAGTATTTT. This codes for CAWRETGGGDTQYF. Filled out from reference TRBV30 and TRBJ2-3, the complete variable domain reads SQTIHQWPATLVQPVGSPLSLECTVEGTSNPNLYWYRQAAGRGLQLLFYSVGIGQISSEVPQNLSASRPQDRQFILSSKKLLLSDSGFYLCAWRETGGGDTQYFGPGTRLTVL.

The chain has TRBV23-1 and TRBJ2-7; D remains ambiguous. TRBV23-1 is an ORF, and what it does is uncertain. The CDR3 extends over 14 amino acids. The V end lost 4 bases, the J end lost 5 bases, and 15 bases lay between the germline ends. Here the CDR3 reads CASSRVGMRDEQYF. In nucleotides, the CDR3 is TGCGCCAGCAGTCGGGTGGGGATGAGAGACGAGCAGTACTTC.

This CDR3 reads CATHDNDYGYTF. In DNA form, the CDR3 reads TGTGCCACCCACGACAACGACTATGGCTACACCTTC. This chain joins TRBV19 and TRBJ1-2, with no clear D. V lost 10 bases and J lost 3, with 12 bases in between. CDR1 is LNHDA, CDR2 SQIVND, per germline (reference sequence). CDR3 length equals 12 residues.

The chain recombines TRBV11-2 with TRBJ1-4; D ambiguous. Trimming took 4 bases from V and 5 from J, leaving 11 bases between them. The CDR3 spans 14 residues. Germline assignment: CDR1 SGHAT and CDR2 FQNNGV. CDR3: CASSSYGLNEKLFF. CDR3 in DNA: TGTGCCAGCAGCTCTTACGGGCTCAATGAAAAACTGTTTTTT. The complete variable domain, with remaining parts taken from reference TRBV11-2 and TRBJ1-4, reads EAGVAQSPRYKIIEKRQSVAFWCNPISGHATLYWYQQILGQGPKLLIQFQNNGVVDDSQLPKDRFSAERLKGVDSTLKIQPAKLEDSAVYLCASSSYGLNEKLFFGSGTQLSVL.

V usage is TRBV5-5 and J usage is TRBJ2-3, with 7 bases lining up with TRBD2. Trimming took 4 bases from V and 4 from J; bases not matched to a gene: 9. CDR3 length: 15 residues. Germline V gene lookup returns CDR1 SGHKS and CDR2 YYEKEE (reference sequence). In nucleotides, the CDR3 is TGTGCCAGCAGCCACCGGGACTACGTCGCAGATACGCAGTATTTT. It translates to CASSHRDYVADTQYF.

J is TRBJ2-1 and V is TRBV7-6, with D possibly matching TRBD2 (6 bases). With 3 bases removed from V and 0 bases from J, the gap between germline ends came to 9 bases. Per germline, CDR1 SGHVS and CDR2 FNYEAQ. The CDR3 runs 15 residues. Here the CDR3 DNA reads TGTGCCAGCAGCTTGGAGGGCCGCTCCTACAATGAGCAGTTCTTC. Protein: CASSLEGRSYNEQFF.

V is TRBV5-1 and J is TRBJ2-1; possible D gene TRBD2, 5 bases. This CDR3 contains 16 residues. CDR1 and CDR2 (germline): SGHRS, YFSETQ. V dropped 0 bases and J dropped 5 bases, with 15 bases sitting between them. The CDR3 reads CASSLGGWAGDNEQFF. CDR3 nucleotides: TGCGCCAGCAGCTTGGGAGGGTGGGCCGGAGACAATGAGCAGTTCTTC.

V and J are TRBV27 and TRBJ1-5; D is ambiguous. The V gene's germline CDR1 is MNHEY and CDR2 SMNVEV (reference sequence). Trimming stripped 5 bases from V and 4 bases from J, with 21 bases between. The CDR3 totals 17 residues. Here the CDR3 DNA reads TGTGCCAGCAGTGAGGGTCCGAGCTGGACCAGAAATCAGCCCCAGCATTTT. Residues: CASSEGPSWTRNQPQHF.